A selection of T cell receptor beta chains follows, all from one sample in a study of STAT3 mutations in large granular lymphocyte leukemia. TCRdb keeps only in-frame clones here, not all; method: immunoSEQ multiplex PCR. The sample has approximately 6,200 clones, 77% seen once; the top ten hold more than 80%. Material: peripheral blood mononuclear cells. The receptors come from a man aged 40-49 years with T-cell large granular lymphocyte leukemia. Some clones in this sample may be carry-over from other donors' samples. The CDR3 runs from the conserved cysteine through the conserved F or W. The D gene is left open where the match is weak.

j_call d_call v_call cdr3_length cdr3_nt cdr3_aa
TRBJ2-5 TRBD2 TRBV15 18 TGTGCCACCAGCAGAGATAGGCGACTAGCGGGAGGGAAAGAGACCCAGTACTTC CATSRDRRLAGGKETQYF
TRBJ2-1 NA TRBV11-3 13 TGTGCCAGCAGCTTAGGCTGGGCCAATGAGCAGTTCTTC CASSLGWANEQFF
TRBJ2-2 TRBD2 TRBV11-3 15 TGTGCCAGCAGCTCCGGGACTAGGGTCACCGGGGAGCTGTTTTTT CASSSGTRVTGELFF
TRBJ2-7 NA TRBV12-2 16 TGTGCAAGTCGCCCCGGGGGACTAGCGGATTCCTACGAGCAGTACTTC CASRPGGLADSYEQYF
TRBJ2-7 NA TRBV10-3 14 TGTGCCATCAGTGAGTTTGGGGGGCGAAACGAGCAGTACTTC CAISEFGGRNEQYF
TRBJ2-7 NA TRBV29-1 12 TGCAGCGTTCGTGGGGCAGGGTACGAGCAGTACTTC CSVRGAGYEQYF
TRBJ2-3 TRBD2 TRBV7-9 14 TGTGCCAGCAGCTTCGCGGGAGGCAGAGATACGCAGTATTTT CASSFAGGRDTQYF
TRBJ1-1 NA TRBV10-2 14 TGCGCCAGCAGTGTTCGGCGGCTGAACACTGAAGCTTTCTTT CASSVRRLNTEAFF
TRBJ2-2 TRBD2 TRBV28 16 TGTGCCAGCAGTTCCTTTTCTAGCGGCGATATCGGGGAGCTGTTTTTT CASSSFSSGDIGELFF
TRBJ2-7 TRBD2 TRBV4-3 16 TGCGCCAGCAGCCAGGGGACTAGCGGGAGCTCCTACGAGCAGTACTTC CASSQGTSGSSYEQYF
TRBJ2-3 TRBD1 TRBV5-1 16 TGCGCCAGCAGCAAACGACAGGGTTGGAGCACAGATACGCAGTATTTT CASSKRQGWSTDTQYF
TRBJ2-2 NA TRBV7-2 15 TGTGCCAGCAGCTTAGGGCAGGGGCATGCCGGGGAGCTGTTTTTT CASSLGQGHAGELFF